This T cell receptor beta chain came from a study of blood T cell repertoires in COVID-19. Study background: Sites across the United States, Italy and Spain contributed samples from acute and convalescent COVID-19.

Looked up from germline, CDR1 is SGHRS and CDR2 is YFSETQ. V was trimmed by 4 bases and J by 7 bases, leaving 15 bases between them. The CDR3 extends over 13 amino acids. The repertoire was sequenced with immunoSEQ multiplex PCR; TCRdb's copy has only in-frame clones and lacks some. The sample yields about 80,000 clones, approximately 89% seen once. Sequencing was carried out using peripheral blood. This receptor was identified in a man in his 70s with active or convalescent COVID-19. This chain uses TRBV5-1 with TRBJ2-7; weak D call: TRBD2 (5 bases). The CDR3, as DNA: TGCGCCAGCAGCACTAGACGCCCGGGGGAGCAGTACTTC. Its protein is CASSTRRPGEQYF.